The rows below give T cell receptor beta chains drawn from one sample of a study of a mutant IDH1 vaccine in newly diagnosed glioma. Which antigens these TCRs recognize remains unknown. Assay used: immunoSEQ multiplex PCR; TCRdb lists only in-frame clones, some missing. This table holds about 43,000 clones, 84% found once. The sample was PBMCs, taken from a glioma patient whose treatment included an IDH1 peptide vaccine. These receptors were collected from a woman in her late teens or twenties with glioma. Some clones in this sample may be carry-over from other donors' samples. The CDR3 runs from the conserved cysteine through the conserved F or W. D genes are given only for firm matches. Rows give clone size only sometimes, using once, few, many, or a class for an expanded clone.

D gene	V gene	J gene	clone size	CDR3 DNA	CDR3 protein
NA	TRBV18	TRBJ2-7	NA	TGTGCCAGCTCACCCCCTGGGGCATCCTACGAGCAGTACTTC	CASSPPGASYEQYF
NA	TRBV30	TRBJ1-2	NA	TGTGCCTGGTACCTCGGCGGTACGTATGGCTACACCTTC	CAWYLGGTYGYTF
TRBD1	TRBV20-1	TRBJ2-7	NA	TGCAGTGCTAAGACAGGGTGGGAGCAGTACTTC	CSAKTGWEQYF
NA	TRBV6-5	TRBJ1-1	few	TGTGCCAGCACCCCCCGCGGTGTCACTGAAGCTTTCTTT	CASTPRGVTEAFF
TRBD1	TRBV6-1	TRBJ2-5	NA	TGTGCCAGCAGTCCCGGGACAGGGAAAGAGACCCAGTACTTC	CASSPGTGKETQYF
NA	TRBV4-3	TRBJ2-2	NA	TGCGCCAGCAGCCAAGTAGCCGGGGAGCTGTTTTTT	CASSQVAGELFF
NA	TRBV7-9	TRBJ2-1	NA	TGTGCCAGCAGCTTAAACTCCGATGAGCAGTTCTTC	CASSLNSDEQFF
NA	TRBV30	TRBJ1-1	NA	TGTGCCTGGGACTCCGACACTGAAGCTTTCTTT	CAWDSDTEAFF
TRBD1	TRBV7-2	TRBJ1-5	few	TGTGCCAGCAGCCCACAGGGGGCCAATCAGCCCCAGCATTTT	CASSPQGANQPQHF
TRBD1	TRBV11-3	TRBJ2-7	once	TGTGCCAGCAGCACAAGGGGACAGGGCAACACCTACGAGCAGTACTTC	CASSTRGQGNTYEQYF
TRBD1	TRBV5-1	TRBJ2-4	NA	TGCGCCAGCAGCTTGGCGGGGACAGGGGTCGGAAACATTCAGTACTTC	CASSLAGTGVGNIQYF
TRBD2	TRBV5-4	TRBJ2-7	NA	TGTGCCAGCAGCCCGGGGGGTGCTAGCGGAGGGAGGAGCTCCTACGAGCAGTACTTC	CASSPGGASGGRSSYEQYF
NA	TRBV5-6	TRBJ1-5	NA	TGTGCCAGCAGCTTAACGTATCAAGGGCCCCAGCATTTT	CASSLTYQGPQHF
NA	TRBV6-1	TRBJ2-3	few	TGTGCCAGCAGCAGGCAGGGTGGCACAGATACGCAGTATTTT	CASSRQGGTDTQYF
NA	TRBV19	TRBJ1-5	few	TGTGCCAGTAGTATATACGGACCGCATAGCAATCAGCCCCAGCATTTT	CASSIYGPHSNQPQHF
TRBD2	TRBV28	TRBJ2-1	NA	TGTGCCAGCAGTTTCGAAGGACTAGCGGGGTCGTGGCAGTTCTTC	CASSFEGLAGSWQFF
NA	TRBV12-5	TRBJ1-5	NA	TGTGCTAGTGGCCCCGGGGAGGTCCTCAATCAGCCCCAGCATTTT	CASGPGEVLNQPQHF
NA	TRBV6-4	TRBJ1-2	NA	TGTGCCAGCAGTGAGGGTCGGGATCTAGGAGTCTACACCTTC	CASSEGRDLGVYTF
TRBD1	TRBV7-8	TRBJ1-1	once	TGTGCCAGCAGCTCGACAGGGTTGGGGGAAGCTTTCTTT	CASSSTGLGEAFF
TRBD1	TRBV27	TRBJ2-3	NA	TGTGCCAGCAGTGGGACAGGGGCCACAGATACGCAGTATTTT	CASSGTGATDTQYF
NA	TRBV5-4	TRBJ1-1	few	TGTGCCAGCAGCCAGGGACTTCGACTGGGCACTGAAGCTTTCTTT	CASSQGLRLGTEAFF
TRBD1	TRBV7-9	TRBJ1-2	NA	TGTGCCAGCAGCTCTGACAGGGCAGGCTATGGCTACACCTTC	CASSSDRAGYGYTF
TRBD2	TRBV5-1	TRBJ2-1	NA	TGCGCCAGCAGCTCCCGACTAGCGGGAGGATTAGGGTCCTACAATGAGCAGTTCTTC	CASSSRLAGGLGSYNEQFF
NA	TRBV5-1	TRBJ2-2	NA	TGCGCCAGCAGCTTGGGGGTCACCGGGGAGCTGTTTTTT	CASSLGVTGELFF
TRBD2	TRBV7-9	TRBJ2-1	NA	TGTGCCAGCAGCTTGGCTAGCGGGAGGGCCGATGAGCAGTTCTTC	CASSLASGRADEQFF
TRBD1	TRBV5-6	TRBJ1-5	NA	TGTGCCAGCAGCCGAGGGACAGCTAATGGCCAGCCCCAGCATTTT	CASSRGTANGQPQHF
NA	TRBV5-4	TRBJ1-3	NA	TGTGCCAGCAGCTTGAAAGTGGCAGGGAGAGACACCATATATTTT	CASSLKVAGRDTIYF
TRBD2	TRBV2	TRBJ2-3	NA	TGTGCCAGCAGTAAACTAGCGGGAGCCCCAGATACGCAGTATTTT	CASSKLAGAPDTQYF
NA	TRBV5-1	TRBJ1-1	NA	TGCGCCAGCAGCTTGCAGGGCACTGAAGCTTTCTTT	CASSLQGTEAFF
TRBD2	TRBV7-3	TRBJ2-5	NA	TGTGCCAGCAGCCTTAGCGGGTTATCAAGAGAGACCCAGTACTTC	CASSLSGLSRETQYF
NA	TRBV6-4	TRBJ2-5	NA	TGTGCCAGCAGTCCTTGGGGGACTCCCCAAGAGACCCAGTACTTC	CASSPWGTPQETQYF